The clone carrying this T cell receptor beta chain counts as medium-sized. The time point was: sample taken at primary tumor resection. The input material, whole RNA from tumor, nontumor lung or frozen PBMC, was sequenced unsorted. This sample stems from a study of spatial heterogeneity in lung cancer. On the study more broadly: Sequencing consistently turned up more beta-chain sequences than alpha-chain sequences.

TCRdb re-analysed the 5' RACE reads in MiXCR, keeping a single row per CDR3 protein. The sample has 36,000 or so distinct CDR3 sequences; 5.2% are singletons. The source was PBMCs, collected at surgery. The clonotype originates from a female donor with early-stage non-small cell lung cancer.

The CDR3 nucleotides read TGTGCCAGCAGCTTAGACCTGAGGGCTAGCGGGAAGCAGTTCTTC. Protein product: CASSLDLRASGKQFF. The rearrangement uses TRBV11-2 and TRBJ2-1, with 9 bases lining up with TRBD2. The CDR3 length is 15 residues. Germline-derived CDR1 and CDR2 are SGHAT and FQNNGV. V lost 0 bases and J lost 11; bases outside the gene matches: 8.